The 2 T cell receptor beta chains listed next were all sequenced from one sample in a study of shared clonotypes between healthy human individuals. The repertoire was sequenced with immunoSEQ multiplex PCR; TCRdb's copy has only in-frame clones and lacks some. Among about 2.1 million clones, approximately 92% were seen once, and the ten largest hold about 1.7%. Positively selected for CCR7, the CD45RO-negative cells used as naive CD8 cells excluded terminally differentiated effector memory CD45RA+ cells. The specimen was naive CD8+ T cells from PBMCs. All receptors derive from a man younger than 35 in good health. Some clones in this sample may be carry-over from other donors' samples.

This clone was counted a single time. This chain uses TRBV6-5 with TRBJ2-3; TRBD2 agrees at 11 bases. Per germline, CDR1 MNHEY and CDR2 SVGAGI. The CDR3 spans 15 residues. The J segment lost 7 bases and the V segment lost 6 bases, leaving 9 bases of the junction unmatched. The CDR3 loop is CASRQTSGIKNTQYF. The CDR3 coding sequence is TGTGCCAGCAGGCAGACTAGCGGGATCAAAAATACGCAGTATTTT.

This clone was detected once. The chain carries TRBV29-1 and TRBJ1-1, with D unresolved. Germline CDR1 is SQVTM and CDR2 is ANQGSEA. CDR3 length equals 15 residues. Trimming took off 1 base at V and 3 bases at J, with 15 bases between the two ends. CDR3 residues: CSVEGGEELDTEAFF. The CDR3 region has the DNA TGCAGCGTTGAAGGCGGGGAGGAGCTCGACACTGAAGCTTTCTTT.